The clone carrying this T cell receptor beta chain has more than one count but fewer than ten. Its matching antigen is unknown. The CDR3 spans 14 residues. The V end lost 6 bases, the J end lost 0 bases, and 11 bases lay between the germline ends. Germline assignment: CDR1 SNHLY and CDR2 FYNNEI. Primed by a sample-barcoded 5' primer and a J-beta primer mix, a second PCR proceeded for about 6 to 11 cycles. TCRdb ran MiXCR on the 5' RACE reads and lists one entry per CDR3 protein. The sample lists fewer than 800,000 distinct CDR3 sequences, approximately 25% occurring once. The entry originates in a study of blood T cells in healthy people across ages. Study outcomes and limitations: Roughly linear age-related decline in beta diversity appeared, significant by age 40. With donor CMV status unknown, expanded clonotype changes were possibly confounded. No conclusive comparison of naive versus antigen-experienced cells was possible with unsorted PBMCs.

These data were also reused for a study on T cells of mothers and their children. From that study: Sample barcodes and 2-4 random nucleotides came from the second PCR's M1S primer.

The TCR was taken from a boy aged 5-17 years in good health. The chain recombines TRBV2 with TRBJ1-1, with D maybe TRBD1 (5 bases). The sequenced sample consisted of blood. CDR3 sequence reads: CASRVTVMNTEAFF. The DNA of the CDR3 is TGTGCCAGCAGGGTGACAGTGATGAACACTGAAGCTTTCTTT.